This TCR beta chain was identified in a study of technical replicates of blood from a few donors. Germline CDR1 and CDR2: SGHRS and YFSETQ. V lost 5 bases to trimming and J lost 8 bases, with 16 bases between them. This CDR3 has 14 amino acids. Generated by immunoSEQ multiplex PCR, the TCRdb table keeps only in-frame clones and is missing some. The table lists more than 90,000 clones, 90% to 96% of them singletons. The chain uses TRBV5-1 and TRBJ2-2; D gene uncertain. Sequencing was done on a sample of T cells isolated from PBMCs. The sequence derives from a human donor in good health. DNA of the CDR3: TGCGCCAGCAGTGAAAACGGAGCCCGAGGGGAGCTGTTTTTT. Translation: CASSENGARGELFF.